Ten or more counts support the clone carrying this T cell receptor (beta chain). Antigen: not known. Trimming stripped 0 bases from V and 1 base from J, with 6 bases between. The length of the CDR3 is 14 residues. Germline CDR1 reads SGHVS; CDR2 reads FQNEAQ. The data are from a study of T cell repertoires in cytomegalovirus infection. Study background: Both a matching HLA type and CMV infection were indicated by public TCR beta signatures.

TCRdb reprocessed the reads with MiXCR, giving one entry per CDR3 protein. The table has 50,000 to 60,000 distinct CDR3 sequences, less than 20% seen once. This clonotype was sampled from a human donor in good health (CMV status not recorded). Some clones in this sample may be carry-over from other donors' samples. The chain recombines TRBV7-8 with TRBJ1-1; TRBD1 is a possible D gene (6 bases). The specimen comprised CD8+ T cells from cultured PBMCs, sampled from culture after CMV antigen stimulation. The CDR3 bases are TGTGCCAGCAGCTTAGCAGGGGGGAACACTGAAGCTTTCTTT. Its protein is CASSLAGGNTEAFF.